The 25 T cell receptor beta chains below were found in one sample sequenced in a study of metastatic and nonmetastatic thyroid tumors. Patients were all untreated before their thyroid surgery. With MiXCR, TCRdb reprocessed the PCR reads. The data hold over 25,000 clones, with roughly 17% observed a single time. Sequencing was carried out using blood. Receptors originate from a female donor with papillary thyroid cancer or a benign thyroid nodule (not recorded which). Some clones in this sample may be carry-over from other donors' samples.

This clone showed up many times. The rearrangement joins TRBV7-2 to TRBJ1-6; perhaps TRBD1 as D (5 bases). Germline-derived CDR1 and CDR2 are SGHTA and FQGNSA. This CDR3 region has 15 residues. V lost 1 base, J lost 10 bases, and 14 bases lay in between. Written as DNA, the CDR3 is TGTGCCAGCAGCTTAGATTACGGGGCGGAATCACCCCTCCACTTT. It encodes CASSLDYGAESPLHF.

V and J are TRBV6-2 or TRBV6-3 and TRBJ2-6; D remains ambiguous. Trimming removed 6 bases at V and 0 bases at J, with 9 bases between. Germline V gene data show CDR1 as MNHEY and CDR2 as SVGEGT. The CDR3 has 15 amino acids. The CDR3 DNA is TGTGCCAGCAGCCAGGTAGTCTCTGGGGCCAACGTCCTGACTTTC. Translating it yields CASSQVVSGANVLTF.

This clone was picked up a small number of times. The chain links TRBV6-1 to TRBJ2-1; 12 bases fit TRBD2. V lost 5 bases to trimming and J lost 10 bases; unmatched junction nucleotides: 9. Looked up from germline, CDR1 is MNHNS and CDR2 is SASEGT. The CDR3 extends over 15 amino acids. CDR3 coding DNA: TGTGCCAGCAGTACCGGACTAGCGGGGCTGAGGGAGCAGTTCTTC. Protein product: CASSTGLAGLREQFF.

This clone was recorded once. This chain links TRBV19 with TRBJ2-7, with TRBD1 matching over 10 bases. Looked up from germline, CDR1 is LNHDA and CDR2 is SQIVND (reference sequence). This CDR3 has 16 residues. The junction had 8 bases not matched to a gene; V was cut back by 1 base and J by 5 bases. CDR3 nucleotide sequence: TGTGCCAGTAGTATAGTTTTGGTGACAGGGGGCCACGAGCAGTACTTC. This gives the protein CASSIVLVTGGHEQYF.

The rearrangement joins TRBV6-1 to TRBJ1-2; D uncertain. This CDR3 has 13 amino acids. Deletions cut 6 bases from V and 9 bases from J, with 17 bases between. The germline V gene encodes CDR1 MNHNS and CDR2 SASEGT. DNA of the CDR3: TGTGCCAGCAGCTGTGGAAGTACTACTTGCTACACCTTC. As protein: CASSCGSTTCYTF.

This clone came up many times. V is TRBV29-1 and J is TRBJ2-1, with TRBD1 identical over 11 bases. V gave up 6 bases and J gave up 10 bases; unmatched junction bases: 8. Germline lookup yields CDR1 SQVTM and CDR2 ANQGSEA. The CDR3 covers 13 residues. In DNA, the CDR3 is TGCAGCGTGCGGGGGACAGGGGGTTGGGAGCAGTTCTTC. Translating it yields CSVRGTGGWEQFF.

In this sample, this clone turned up a few times. The rearrangement links TRBV10-3 to TRBJ2-7, with 9 bases identical to TRBD2. The CDR3 runs 13 residues. With V trimmed by 3 bases and J by 3 bases, 0 bases remained unmatched. Germline V gene sequence: CDR1 ENHRY, CDR2 SYGVKD. In DNA, the CDR3 is TGTGCCATCAGTGAAGCGGGGGGCTACGAGCAGTACTTC. Translation gives CAISEAGGYEQYF.

With regard to this clone: A read error may explain this, as a much larger clone is one base away. Distinct nucleotide sequences in the sample also encode this CDR3. This rearrangement joins TRBV10-2 to TRBJ2-7, with D maybe TRBD2 (7 bases). Germline V gene sequence: CDR1 WSHSY, CDR2 SAAADI. This CDR3 has 17 amino acids. The germline V and J ends were trimmed by 7 bases and 4 bases, with 26 bases remaining between them. The CDR3: CASMRETRGGGVYEQYF. In DNA form, the CDR3 reads TGCGCCAGCATGAGGGAAACCCGTGGAGGGGGGGTATACGAGCAGTACTTC.

This clone was counted many times. The gene calls are TRBV7-9 and TRBJ2-7; 7 bases match TRBD1. Losses at the gene ends were 3 bases for V and 1 base for J; bases not matched to a gene: 3. CDR3 length equals 14 residues. Per the germline V gene, CDR1 is SEHNR and CDR2 is FQNEAQ (reference sequence). The CDR3 DNA follows: TGTGCCAGCAGCTTGGACAGGACTTCCTACGAGCAGTACTTC. Protein sequence: CASSLDRTSYEQYF.

This clone was observed a few times. The chain recombines TRBV6-5 with TRBJ2-3; D uncertain. The germline CDR1 and CDR2 sequences are MNHEY and SVGAGI. The CDR3 is 14 amino acids. The V gene lost 6 bases and the J gene lost 5 bases, with 15 bases spanning the gap. CDR3 region: CASSYDLFGDTQYF. The CDR3 DNA reads as TGTGCCAGCAGCTACGATCTATTCGGAGATACGCAGTATTTT.

A few counts support this clone. V is TRBV27 and J is TRBJ2-6; a possible D gene is TRBD2 (5 bases). The V gene lost 4 bases and the J gene lost 2 bases, with 15 bases spanning the gap. This CDR3 spans 17 amino acids. Germline CDR1 reads MNHEY; CDR2 reads SMNVEV (reference sequence). In DNA form, the CDR3 reads TGTGCCAGCAGTTCGGCCATTAGGAGGACTGGGGCCAACGTCCTGACTTTC. As protein: CASSSAIRRTGANVLTF.

This clone has just a few counts. This rearrangement joins TRBV3-1 to TRBJ1-5; maybe TRBD1 (5 bases). This CDR3 comprises 15 residues. Germline V CDR1 and CDR2: LGHDT, YNNKEL (reference sequence). Deletions cut 4 bases from V and 3 bases from J, with 13 bases between. In DNA, the CDR3 is TGTGCCAGCAGCCGACGCCAGGGTGTCAATCAGCCCCAGCATTTT. Amino acid sequence: CASSRRQGVNQPQHF.

This clone was recorded at least ten times. The genes are TRBV28 and TRBJ1-4; D is possibly TRBD1 (6 bases). V lost 6 bases and J 0 bases, leaving 14 bases between the germline ends. Germline V gives CDR1 MDHEN, CDR2 SYDVKM. CDR3 length: 16 amino acids. CDR3 sequence reads: CASSTLGTPTNEKLFF. DNA for the CDR3: TGTGCCAGCAGCACCTTAGGGACACCAACTAATGAAAAACTGTTTTTT.

This clone is medium-sized within its sample. The chain is built from TRBV6-5 and TRBJ1-1; no firm D call. In germline, CDR1 is MNHEY, CDR2 SVGAGI. The V gene lost 3 bases and the J gene lost 3 bases, with 5 bases spanning the gap. This CDR3 has 12 amino acids. In DNA form, the CDR3 reads TGTGCCAGCAGTTATGGGGACACTGAAGCTTTCTTT. Its protein is CASSYGDTEAFF.

The chain uses TRBV24-1 and TRBJ2-2, with D possibly matching TRBD1 (6 bases). CDR3 length: 16 amino acids. V was shortened by 4 bases and J by 0 bases, with 11 bases between the two germline ends. Germline V gene data show CDR1 as KGHDR and CDR2 as SFDVKD. CDR3 sequence (DNA): TGTGCCACCAGTGACCCTGGACAGTCGAACACCGGGGAGCTGTTTTTT. Protein sequence: CATSDPGQSNTGELFF.

This clone has at least ten counts. V and J are TRBV12-3 or TRBV12-4 and TRBJ2-1; D might be TRBD2 (7 bases). The CDR3 is 15 amino acids. V dropped 5 bases and J dropped 1 base, with 12 bases sitting between them. CDR3 sequence: CASSEQGGSYNEQFF. Here the CDR3 DNA reads TGTGCCAGCAGTGAACAGGGAGGGTCCTACAATGAGCAGTTCTTC.

At least ten counts were recorded for this clone. The genes are TRBV27 and TRBJ2-2; the D gene is possibly TRBD2 (6 bases). Per germline, CDR1 MNHEY and CDR2 SMNVEV (reference sequence). Trimming removed 7 bases from V and 4 bases from J, with 16 bases in between. The CDR3 has 15 amino acids. CDR3 in DNA: TGTGCCAGCAACCGCCGGCAGGGAGGCACCGGGGAGCTGTTTTTT. This codes for CASNRRQGGTGELFF.

This clone was picked up many times. This chain joins TRBV18 and TRBJ1-2; D remains unclear. Trimming stripped 5 bases from V and 4 bases from J, with 17 bases between. Germline V gene data show CDR1 as KGHSH and CDR2 as LQKENI. The CDR3 covers 15 residues. The CDR3 sequence: CASSSESRTSYGYTF. The CDR3 coding sequence is TGTGCCAGCTCATCAGAAAGCAGGACTAGCTATGGCTACACCTTC.

This clone has a count of ten or more. The J gene is TRBJ2-7, the V gene TRBV28; D not certain. Looked up from germline, CDR1 is MDHEN and CDR2 is SYDVKM. This CDR3 contains 14 residues. V shed 0 bases and J shed 2 bases, with 8 bases lying between them. The CDR3 bases are TGTGCCAGCAGTTTATGGAGTGGCACCTACGAGCAGTACTTC. Translation gives CASSLWSGTYEQYF.

The chain joins TRBV5-6 to TRBJ1-5; D is undetermined. The CDR3 runs 16 residues. With 4 bases removed from V and 2 bases from J, the gap between germline ends came to 16 bases. Germline V gene sequence: CDR1 SGHDT, CDR2 YYEEEE. CDR3 sequence (DNA): TGTGCCAGCAGCCGCTATATGGTGGGAGGCAATCAGCCCCAGCATTTT. It translates to CASSRYMVGGNQPQHF.

This clone qualifies as medium-sized. This chain uses TRBV12-3 or TRBV12-4 with TRBJ1-2, with D uncertain. This CDR3 contains 12 residues. The V gene lost 4 bases and the J gene lost 4 bases, with 7 bases spanning the gap. CDR3 in DNA: TGTGCCAGCAGTTCTAACCGCTATGGCTACACCTTC. Protein product: CASSSNRYGYTF.

This clone was counted only a few times. The rearrangement uses TRBV24-1 and TRBJ2-7, with D uncertain. The CDR3 runs 16 residues. Germline CDR1 KGHDR, CDR2 SFDVKD. V was cut by 4 bases and J by 2 bases, with 17 bases left in between. The CDR3 coding sequence is TGTGCCACCAGTGACCGAGTAGGCGGTACTACCTACGAGCAGTACTTC. Amino acid sequence: CATSDRVGGTTYEQYF.

Comments on this clone: This could be a read error, since a much larger clone is one nucleotide away. This CDR3 is also generated by other DNA sequences in the sample. The CDR3 DNA is TGTGCCAGCAGTAAGGGACAGGCCCCCTCTGGGTATGGCTACACCTTC. It yields the protein CASSKGQAPSGYGYTF. The chain uses TRBV2 and TRBJ1-2, with 8 nucleotides matching TRBD1. The CDR3 runs 16 residues. Germline V gives CDR1 SNHLY, CDR2 FYNNEI. The ends lost 5 bases at V and 5 bases at J; junction bases unmatched: 13.

The rearrangement uses TRBV28 and TRBJ1-6; no definite D call. CDR1 MDHEN and CDR2 SYDVKM come from the germline V gene. Trimming took off 5 bases at V and 15 bases at J, with 23 bases between the two ends. The CDR3 is 15 residues long. Written as DNA, the CDR3 is TGTGCCAGCAGTATCCCCCCGAGCCGGGCCAAGGTCCTCCACTTT. Its translation: CASSIPPSRAKVLHF.

In this sample, this clone turned up many times. V usage is TRBV7-2 and J usage is TRBJ2-5; unclear D gene. Trimming stripped 1 base from V and 11 bases from J, with 8 bases between. CDR1 and CDR2 (germline): SGHTA, FQGNSA. CDR3 length equals 11 residues. CDR3 bases: TGTGCCAGCAGCTTAGTCGGATCTCAGTACTTC. Translation gives CASSLVGSQYF.